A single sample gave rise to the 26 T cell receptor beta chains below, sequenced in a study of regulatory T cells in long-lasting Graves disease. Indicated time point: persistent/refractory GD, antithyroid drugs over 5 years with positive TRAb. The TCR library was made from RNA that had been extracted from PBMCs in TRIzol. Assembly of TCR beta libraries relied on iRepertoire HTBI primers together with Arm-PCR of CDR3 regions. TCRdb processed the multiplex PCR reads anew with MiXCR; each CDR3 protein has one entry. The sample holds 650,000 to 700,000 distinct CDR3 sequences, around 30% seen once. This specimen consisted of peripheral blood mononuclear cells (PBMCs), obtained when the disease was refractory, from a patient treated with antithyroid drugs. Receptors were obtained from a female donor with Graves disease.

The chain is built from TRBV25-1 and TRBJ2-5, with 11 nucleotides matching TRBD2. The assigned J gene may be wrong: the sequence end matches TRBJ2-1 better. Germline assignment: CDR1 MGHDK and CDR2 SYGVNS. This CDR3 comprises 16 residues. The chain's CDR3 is CASRISGRAPGNEQFF. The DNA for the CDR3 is TGTGCCAGCAGGATTAGCGGGAGGGCCCCGGGGAATGAGCAGTTCTTC.

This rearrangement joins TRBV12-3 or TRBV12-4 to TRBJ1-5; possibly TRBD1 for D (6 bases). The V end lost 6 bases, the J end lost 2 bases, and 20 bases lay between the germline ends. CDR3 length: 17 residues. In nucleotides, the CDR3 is TGTGCCAGCAGCCAAGGGGTCCCAGGGGTTGGCAATCAGCCCCAGCATTTT. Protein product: CASSQGVPGVGNQPQHF.

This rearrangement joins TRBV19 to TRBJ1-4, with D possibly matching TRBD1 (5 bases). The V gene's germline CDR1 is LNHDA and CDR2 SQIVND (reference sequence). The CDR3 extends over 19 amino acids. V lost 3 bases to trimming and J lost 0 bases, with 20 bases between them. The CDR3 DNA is TGTGCCAGTAGTATGAGTTTACGGACAACCAATGCAACTAATGAAAAACTGTTTTTT. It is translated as CASSMSLRTTNATNEKLFF.

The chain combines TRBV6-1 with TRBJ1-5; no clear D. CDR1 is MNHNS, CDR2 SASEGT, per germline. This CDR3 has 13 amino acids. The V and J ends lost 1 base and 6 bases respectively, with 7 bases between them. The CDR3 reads CASSEGWGQPQHF. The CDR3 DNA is TGTGCCAGCAGTGAAGGTTGGGGTCAGCCCCAGCATTTT.

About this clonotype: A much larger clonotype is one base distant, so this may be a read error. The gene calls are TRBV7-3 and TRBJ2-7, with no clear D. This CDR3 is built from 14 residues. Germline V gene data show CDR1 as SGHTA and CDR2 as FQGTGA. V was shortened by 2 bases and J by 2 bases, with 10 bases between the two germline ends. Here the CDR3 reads CASSLGSATYEQYF. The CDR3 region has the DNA TGTGCCAGCAGCTTAGGCAGCGCTACCTACGAGCAGTACTTC.

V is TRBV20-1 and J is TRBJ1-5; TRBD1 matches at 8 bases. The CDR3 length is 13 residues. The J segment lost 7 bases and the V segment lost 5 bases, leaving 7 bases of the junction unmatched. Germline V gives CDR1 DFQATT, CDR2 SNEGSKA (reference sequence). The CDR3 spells CSALTGAGQPQHF. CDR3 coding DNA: TGCAGTGCTTTGACAGGGGCAGGACAGCCCCAGCATTTT.

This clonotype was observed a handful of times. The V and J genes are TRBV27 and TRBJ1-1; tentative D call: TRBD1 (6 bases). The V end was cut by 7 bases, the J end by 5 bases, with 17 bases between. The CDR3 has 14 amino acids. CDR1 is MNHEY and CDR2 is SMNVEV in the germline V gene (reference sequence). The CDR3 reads CASKAPGALTEAFF. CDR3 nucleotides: TGTGCCAGCAAGGCTCCGGGGGCGCTTACTGAAGCTTTCTTT.

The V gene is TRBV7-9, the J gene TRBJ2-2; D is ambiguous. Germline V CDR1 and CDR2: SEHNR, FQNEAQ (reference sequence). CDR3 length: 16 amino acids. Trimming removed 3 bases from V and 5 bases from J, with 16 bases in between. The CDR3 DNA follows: TGTGCCAGCAGCTTCGAGACACCCTCGAGAACCGGGGAGCTGTTTTTT. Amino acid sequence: CASSFETPSRTGELFF.

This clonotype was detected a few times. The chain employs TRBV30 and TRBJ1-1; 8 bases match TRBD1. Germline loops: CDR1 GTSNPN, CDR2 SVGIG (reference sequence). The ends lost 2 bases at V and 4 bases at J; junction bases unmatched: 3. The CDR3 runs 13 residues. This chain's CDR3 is CAWSPDRATEAFF. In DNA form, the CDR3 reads TGTGCCTGGAGTCCGGACAGGGCCACTGAAGCTTTCTTT.

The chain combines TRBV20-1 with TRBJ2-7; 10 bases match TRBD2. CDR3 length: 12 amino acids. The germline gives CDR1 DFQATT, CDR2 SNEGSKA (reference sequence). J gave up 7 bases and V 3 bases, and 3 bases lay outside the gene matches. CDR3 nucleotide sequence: TGCAGTGCTAGTCTAGCGGGGGAGGAGCAGTACTTC. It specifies CSASLAGEEQYF.

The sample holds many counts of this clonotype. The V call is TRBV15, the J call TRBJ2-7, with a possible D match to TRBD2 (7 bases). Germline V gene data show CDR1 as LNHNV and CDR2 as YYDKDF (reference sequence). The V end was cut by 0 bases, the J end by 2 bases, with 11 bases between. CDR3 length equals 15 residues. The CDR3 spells CATSRERGGPYEQYF. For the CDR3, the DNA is TGTGCCACCAGCAGAGAGAGGGGGGGCCCCTACGAGCAGTACTTC.

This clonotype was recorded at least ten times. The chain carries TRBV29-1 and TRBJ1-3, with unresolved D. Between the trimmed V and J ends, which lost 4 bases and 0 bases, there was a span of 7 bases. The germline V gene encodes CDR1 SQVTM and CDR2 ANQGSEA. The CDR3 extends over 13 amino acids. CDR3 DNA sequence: TGCAGCGTTGGGTCCGTCTCTGGAAACACCATATATTTT. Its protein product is CSVGSVSGNTIYF.

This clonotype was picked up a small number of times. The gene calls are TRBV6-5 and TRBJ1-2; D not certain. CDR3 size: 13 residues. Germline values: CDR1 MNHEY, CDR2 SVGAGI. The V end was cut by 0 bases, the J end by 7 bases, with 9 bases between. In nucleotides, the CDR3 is TGTGCCAGCAGTTACTCAAGAGAGGCTGGCTACACCTTC. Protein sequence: CASSYSREAGYTF.

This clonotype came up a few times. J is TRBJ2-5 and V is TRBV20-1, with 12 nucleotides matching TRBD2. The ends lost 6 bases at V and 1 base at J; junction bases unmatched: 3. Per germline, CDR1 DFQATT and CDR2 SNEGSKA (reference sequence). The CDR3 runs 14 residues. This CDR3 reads CSAETSGSQETQYF. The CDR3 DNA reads TGCAGTGCAGAGACTAGCGGGAGCCAAGAGACCCAGTACTTC.

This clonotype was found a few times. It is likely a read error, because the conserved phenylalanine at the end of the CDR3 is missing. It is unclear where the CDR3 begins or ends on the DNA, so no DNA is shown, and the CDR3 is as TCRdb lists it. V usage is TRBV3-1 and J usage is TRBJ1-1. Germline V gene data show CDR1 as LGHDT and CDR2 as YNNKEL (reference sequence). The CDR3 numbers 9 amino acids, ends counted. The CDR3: CASRASPDV.

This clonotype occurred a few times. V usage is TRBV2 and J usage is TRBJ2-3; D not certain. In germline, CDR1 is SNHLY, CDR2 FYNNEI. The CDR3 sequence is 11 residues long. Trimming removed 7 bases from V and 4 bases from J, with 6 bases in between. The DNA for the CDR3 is TGTGCCAGCACGGTCGCAGATACGCAGTATTTT. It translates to CASTVADTQYF.

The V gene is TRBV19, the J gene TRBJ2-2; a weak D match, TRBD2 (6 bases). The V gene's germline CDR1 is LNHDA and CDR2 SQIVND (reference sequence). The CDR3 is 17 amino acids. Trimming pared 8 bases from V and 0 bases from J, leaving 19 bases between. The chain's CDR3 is CASADPGGIANTGELFF. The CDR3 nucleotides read TGTGCCAGTGCGGATCCGGGCGGGATCGCGAACACCGGGGAGCTGTTTTTT.

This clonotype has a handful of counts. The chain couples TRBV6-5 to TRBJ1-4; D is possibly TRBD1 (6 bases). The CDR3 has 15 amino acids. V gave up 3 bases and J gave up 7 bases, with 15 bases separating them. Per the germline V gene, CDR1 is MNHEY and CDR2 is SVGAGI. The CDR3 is CASSYRGGASEKLFF. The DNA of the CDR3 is TGTGCCAGCAGTTATCGCGGGGGCGCCTCTGAAAAACTGTTTTTT.

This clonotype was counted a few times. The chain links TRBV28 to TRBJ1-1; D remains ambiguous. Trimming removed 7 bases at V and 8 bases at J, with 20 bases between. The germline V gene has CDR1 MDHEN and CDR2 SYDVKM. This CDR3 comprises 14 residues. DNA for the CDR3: TGTGCCAGCATAATTGGCCCGCAAGTAGCAGAAGCTTTCTTT. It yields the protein CASIIGPQVAEAFF.

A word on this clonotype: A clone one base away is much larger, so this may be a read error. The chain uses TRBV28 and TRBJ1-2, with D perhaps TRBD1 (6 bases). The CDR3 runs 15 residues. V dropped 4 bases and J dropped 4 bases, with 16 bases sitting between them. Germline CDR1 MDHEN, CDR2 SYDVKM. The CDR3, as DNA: TGTGCCAGCAGTTCCCGCATAGGGGGAATCTATGGCTACACCTTC. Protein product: CASSSRIGGIYGYTF.

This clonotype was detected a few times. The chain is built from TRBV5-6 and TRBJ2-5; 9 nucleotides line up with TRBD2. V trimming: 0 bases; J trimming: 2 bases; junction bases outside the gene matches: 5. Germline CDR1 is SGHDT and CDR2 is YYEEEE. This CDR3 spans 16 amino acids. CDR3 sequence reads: CASSLESSGIQETQYF. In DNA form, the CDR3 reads TGTGCCAGCAGCTTGGAGTCTAGCGGGATACAAGAGACCCAGTACTTC.

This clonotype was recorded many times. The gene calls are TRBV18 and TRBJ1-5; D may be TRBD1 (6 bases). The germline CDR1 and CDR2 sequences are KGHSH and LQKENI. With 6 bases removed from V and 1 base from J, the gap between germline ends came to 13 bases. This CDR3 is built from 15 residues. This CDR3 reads CASSSQGGSNQPQHF. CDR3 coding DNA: TGTGCCAGCTCGTCACAGGGTGGGAGCAATCAGCCCCAGCATTTT.

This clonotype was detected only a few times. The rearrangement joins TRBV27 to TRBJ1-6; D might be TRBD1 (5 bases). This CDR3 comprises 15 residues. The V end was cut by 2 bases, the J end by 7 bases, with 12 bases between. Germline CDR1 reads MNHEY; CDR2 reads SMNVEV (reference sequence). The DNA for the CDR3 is TGTGCCAGCAGTTTAACGGGGGAGAGAAATTCACCCCTCCACTTT. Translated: CASSLTGERNSPLHF.

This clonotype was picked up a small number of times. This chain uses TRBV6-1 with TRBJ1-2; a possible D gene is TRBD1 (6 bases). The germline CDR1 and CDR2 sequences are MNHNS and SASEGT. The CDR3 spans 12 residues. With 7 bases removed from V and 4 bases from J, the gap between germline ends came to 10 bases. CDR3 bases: TGTGCCAGCAAAAAGGACAGCTATGGCTACACCTTC. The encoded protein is CASKKDSYGYTF.

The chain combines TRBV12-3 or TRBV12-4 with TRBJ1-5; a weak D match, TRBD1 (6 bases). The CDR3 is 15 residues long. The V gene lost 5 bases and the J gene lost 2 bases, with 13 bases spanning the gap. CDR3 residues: CASSPRGTGNQPQHF. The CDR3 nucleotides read TGTGCCAGCAGTCCAAGGGGGACGGGCAATCAGCCCCAGCATTTT.

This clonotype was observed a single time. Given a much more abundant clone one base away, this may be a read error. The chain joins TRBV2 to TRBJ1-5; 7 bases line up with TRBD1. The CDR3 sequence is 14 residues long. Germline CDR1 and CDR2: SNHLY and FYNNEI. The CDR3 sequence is CASKVSGTVQPRHF. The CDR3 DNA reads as TGTGCCAGCAAAGTATCCGGGACAGTGCAGCCCCGGCATTTT.